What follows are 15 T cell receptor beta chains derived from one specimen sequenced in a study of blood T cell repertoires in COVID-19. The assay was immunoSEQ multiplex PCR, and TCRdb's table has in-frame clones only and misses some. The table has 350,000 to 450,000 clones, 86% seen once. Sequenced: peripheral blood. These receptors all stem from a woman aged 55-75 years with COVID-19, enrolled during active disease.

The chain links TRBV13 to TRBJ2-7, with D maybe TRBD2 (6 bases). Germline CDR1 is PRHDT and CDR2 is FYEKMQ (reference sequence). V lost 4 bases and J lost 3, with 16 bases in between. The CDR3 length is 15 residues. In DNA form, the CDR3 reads TGTGCCAGCAGCTCTGGTCGGCGGGGCAGCTACGAGCAGTACTTC. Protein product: CASSSGRRGSYEQYF.

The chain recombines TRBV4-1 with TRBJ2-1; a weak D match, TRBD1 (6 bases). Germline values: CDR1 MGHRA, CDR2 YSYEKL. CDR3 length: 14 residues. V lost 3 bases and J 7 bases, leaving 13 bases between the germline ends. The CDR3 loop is CASSQTTGRNEQFF. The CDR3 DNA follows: TGCGCCAGCAGCCAGACTACAGGGCGGAATGAGCAGTTCTTC.

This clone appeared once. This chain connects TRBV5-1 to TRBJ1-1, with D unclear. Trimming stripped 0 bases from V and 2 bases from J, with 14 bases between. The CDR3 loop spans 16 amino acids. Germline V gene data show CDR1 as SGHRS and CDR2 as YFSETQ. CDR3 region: CASSLAPDSTNTEAFF. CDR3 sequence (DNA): TGCGCCAGCAGCTTGGCCCCGGACTCGACTAACACTGAAGCTTTCTTT.

The CDR3 sequence: CASSRQAASYEQYF. Written as DNA, the CDR3 is TGTGCCAGCAGCCGACAGGCGGCCTCCTACGAGCAGTACTTC. The chain carries TRBV27 and TRBJ2-7; maybe TRBD1 (6 bases). The CDR3 covers 14 residues. V was clipped by 6 bases and J by 0 bases, with 12 bases between them. Looked up from germline, CDR1 is MNHEY and CDR2 is SMNVEV (reference sequence).

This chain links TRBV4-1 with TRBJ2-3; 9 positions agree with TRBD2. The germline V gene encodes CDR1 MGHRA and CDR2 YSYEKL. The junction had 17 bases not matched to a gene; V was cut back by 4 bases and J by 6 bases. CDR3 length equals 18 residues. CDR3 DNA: TGCGCCAGCAGCCGCTCTCGCGGGGGGGCTGCGAGTACGGATACGCAGTATTTT. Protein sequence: CASSRSRGGAASTDTQYF.

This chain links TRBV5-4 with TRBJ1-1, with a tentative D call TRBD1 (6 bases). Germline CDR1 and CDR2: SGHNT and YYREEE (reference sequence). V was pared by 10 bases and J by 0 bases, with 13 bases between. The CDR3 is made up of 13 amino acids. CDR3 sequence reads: CASGGGLNTEAFF. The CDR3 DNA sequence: TGTGCCTCCGGCGGGGGCTTGAACACTGAAGCTTTCTTT.

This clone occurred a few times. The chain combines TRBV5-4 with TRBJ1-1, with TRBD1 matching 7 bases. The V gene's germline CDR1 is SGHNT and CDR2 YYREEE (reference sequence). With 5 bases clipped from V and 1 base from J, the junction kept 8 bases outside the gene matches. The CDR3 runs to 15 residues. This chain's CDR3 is CASRAGDRANTEAFF. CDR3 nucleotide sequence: TGTGCCAGCAGAGCGGGGGACAGAGCGAACACTGAAGCTTTCTTT.

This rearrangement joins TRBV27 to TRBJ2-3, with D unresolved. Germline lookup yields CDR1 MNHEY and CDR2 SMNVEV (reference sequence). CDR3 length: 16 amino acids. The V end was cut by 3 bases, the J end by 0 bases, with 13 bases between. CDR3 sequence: CASSFYRASSTDTQYF. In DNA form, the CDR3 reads TGTGCCAGCAGTTTCTATCGCGCATCTAGCACAGATACGCAGTATTTT.

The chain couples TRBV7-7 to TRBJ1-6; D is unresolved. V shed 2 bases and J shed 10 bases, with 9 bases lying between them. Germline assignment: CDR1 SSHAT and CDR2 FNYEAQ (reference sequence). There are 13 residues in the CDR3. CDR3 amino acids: CASSLNGESPLHF. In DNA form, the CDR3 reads TGTGCCAGCAGCTTAAACGGGGAATCACCCCTCCACTTT.

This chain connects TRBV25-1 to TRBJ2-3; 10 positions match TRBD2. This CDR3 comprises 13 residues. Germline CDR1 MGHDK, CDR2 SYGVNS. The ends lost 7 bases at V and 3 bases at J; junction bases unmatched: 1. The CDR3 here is CASILAGTDTQYF. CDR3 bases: TGTGCCAGCATACTAGCGGGGACAGATACGCAGTATTTT.

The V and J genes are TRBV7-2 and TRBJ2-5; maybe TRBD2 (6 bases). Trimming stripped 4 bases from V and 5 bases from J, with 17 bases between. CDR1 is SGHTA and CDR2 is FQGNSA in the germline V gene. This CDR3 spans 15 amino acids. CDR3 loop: CASSSRTGVWETQYF. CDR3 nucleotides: TGTGCCAGCAGCTCCCGGACGGGGGTTTGGGAGACCCAGTACTTC.

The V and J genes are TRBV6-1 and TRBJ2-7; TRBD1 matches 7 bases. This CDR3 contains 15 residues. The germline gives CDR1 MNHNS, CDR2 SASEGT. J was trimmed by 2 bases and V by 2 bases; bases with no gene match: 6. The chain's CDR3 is CASSEIGTEAYEQYF. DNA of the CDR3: TGTGCCAGCAGTGAAATTGGGACAGAAGCCTACGAGCAGTACTTC.

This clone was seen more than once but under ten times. The CDR3 DNA is TGTGCCAGCAGCGTAGCTACAGGGGACCCATACACCTTC. The encoded protein is CASSVATGDPYTF. The gene calls are TRBV9 and TRBJ1-2; 7 nucleotides align to TRBD1. J gave up 11 bases and V 0 bases, and 7 bases lay outside the gene matches. There are 13 residues in the CDR3. Per the germline V gene, CDR1 is SGDLS and CDR2 is YYNGEE.

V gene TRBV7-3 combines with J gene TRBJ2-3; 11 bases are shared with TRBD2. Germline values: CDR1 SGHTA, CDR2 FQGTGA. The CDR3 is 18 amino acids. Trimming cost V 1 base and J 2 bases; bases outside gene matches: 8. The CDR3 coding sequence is TGTGCCAGCAGCTTAAGGGGCGGGACTAGCGGTTACACAGATACGCAGTATTTT. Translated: CASSLRGGTSGYTDTQYF.

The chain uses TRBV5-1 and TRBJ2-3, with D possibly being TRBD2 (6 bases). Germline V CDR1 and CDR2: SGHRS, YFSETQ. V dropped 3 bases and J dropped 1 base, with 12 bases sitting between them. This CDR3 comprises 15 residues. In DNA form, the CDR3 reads TGCGCCAGCAGCTCGGGGCGGGGAGGCACAGATACGCAGTATTTT. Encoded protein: CASSSGRGGTDTQYF.